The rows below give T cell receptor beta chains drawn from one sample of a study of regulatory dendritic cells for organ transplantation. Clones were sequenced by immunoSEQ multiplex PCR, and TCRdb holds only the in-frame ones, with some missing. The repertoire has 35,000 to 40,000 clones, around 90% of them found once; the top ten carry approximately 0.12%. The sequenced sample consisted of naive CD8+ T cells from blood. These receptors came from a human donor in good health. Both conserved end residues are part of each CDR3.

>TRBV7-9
CASSPTTGVEQYF
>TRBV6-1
CASSYLGGEQFF
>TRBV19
CASSMLGSSYNEQFF
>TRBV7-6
CASSDLREDPQETQYF
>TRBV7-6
CASSLTSGELFF
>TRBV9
CASSPSGRGGDTQYF
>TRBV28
CASSPPPQLNEKLFF
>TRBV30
CAWSLTGGAEAFF
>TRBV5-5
CASSRDRGPWGYTF
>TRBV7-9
CASSLPSAYEQYF
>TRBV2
CASSWVVGTAAYEQYF
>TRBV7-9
CASSYSGHTGDNEQFF
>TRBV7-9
CASSSEGAPRGRNTGELFF
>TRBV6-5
CASSSSQTGGTEAFF
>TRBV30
CAWDLGTGGDEKLFF
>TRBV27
CASSFVGGDEQFF
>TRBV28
CASSLSRLGRYNEQFF
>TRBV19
CASSIYIGDTQETQYF
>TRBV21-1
CASSKGAVKEQYF
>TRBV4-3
CASRQGANTGELFF
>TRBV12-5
CASGEEGYYGYTF
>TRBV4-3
CASSQDASGYNEQFF
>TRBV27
CASSLLPPYEQYF
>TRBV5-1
CASSSLDTDTQYF
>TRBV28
CASRKDGTEAFF
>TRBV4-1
CASSQAVPPAEAFF
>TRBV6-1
CASSDMFGPPRGGYTF
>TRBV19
CASSIQGVGDEQFF
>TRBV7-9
CASSGVEGSYNSPLHF
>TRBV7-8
CASSLAYTGELFF
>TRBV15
CATSGRVTNYGYTF
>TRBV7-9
CASSPSGLHSYEQYF
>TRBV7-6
CASSVIPGGNEQFF
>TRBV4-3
CASSQVRIGAGRGWNEQFF
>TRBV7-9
CASSLSFGSSYNEQFF
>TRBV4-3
CASSQDDGAYEQYF
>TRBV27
CASSLLLNNEQFF
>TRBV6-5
CASSPGGGTEAFF
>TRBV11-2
CASSPRGAEQFF
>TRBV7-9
CASSLAENTEAFF
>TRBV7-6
CASSSVAVQTNEKLFF
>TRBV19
CASSPQVGTASTEAFF
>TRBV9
CASSVFGGSVTEAFF
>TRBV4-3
CASSQGRGFGNTIYF
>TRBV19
CASSDRGRGEQYF
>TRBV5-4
CASSDEPGLIQPQHF
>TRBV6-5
CASSPDSLGGEQFF